This T cell receptor beta chain was sequenced during a study of beta chain features in type 1 diabetes. General study points: All four CD4+ subsets of Type 1 diabetes patients contained TCRB CDR3s that were moderately but significantly shorter. High-TCR-expressing cells could be over-represented by cDNA sequencing.

This clone was observed a handful of times. As yet, its antigen is unknown. Expressed TCRB transcripts were sequenced after all isolated RNA was converted to cDNA. TCRdb keeps only in-frame clones here, not all; method: immunoSEQ multiplex PCR. The table shows approximately 470,000 clones, with over 25% occurring only once. Sorting with CD45RO/CCR7/CD25/CD127/CD95/CD27 yielded naive, central memory, regulatory and stem-like memory CD4+ cells. The clonotype was recovered from a man aged 18 to 30 in good health. The sample comprised naive CD4+ T cells from blood.

CDR3 nucleotides: TGTGCCAGCACCCCCGTTGCTGTAGCCACAGATACGCAGTATTTT. This translates into CASTPVAVATDTQYF. The V and J genes are TRBV11-2 and TRBJ2-3; no firm D call. With 7 bases removed from V and 2 bases from J, the gap between germline ends came to 16 bases. The CDR3 runs to 15 residues. Germline values: CDR1 SGHAT, CDR2 FQNNGV.